A single sample is the source of the 22 T cell receptor beta chains below, sequenced in a study of vaccination effects on CD4 cells after COVID-19. These receptors' antigens are unknown. Sequencing used immunoSEQ multiplex PCR; TCRdb keeps in-frame clones, though not all of them. Among around 75,000 clones, under 85% were seen once, and the ten largest hold 5%. Antigen-specific CD4+ T cells were expanded with viral peptide pools in the ViraFEST assay before sequencing. CD4+ T cells were isolated after around 9 days of culture. PCR showed that the person got SARS-CoV-2 infection at some point between March and December 2020. The sample in question was CD4+ T cells from PBMCs cultured with HIV peptides, obtained before COVID-19 vaccination. The subset: HIV-1 Nef peptide pool negative control/reference culture. These receptor sequences come from a human donor who had a prior SARS-CoV-2 infection.

The gene calls are TRBV24-1 and TRBJ2-1; unclear D gene. Germline V gene lookup returns CDR1 KGHDR and CDR2 SFDVKD. This CDR3 region has 15 residues. V was pared by 4 bases and J by 5 bases, with 14 bases between. The CDR3 reads CATSDPSFSNNEQFF. The CDR3 DNA reads TGTGCCACCAGTGACCCCTCCTTTTCGAACAATGAGCAGTTCTTC.

The genes are TRBV6-5 and TRBJ2-3, with unresolved D. The V end lost 5 bases, the J end lost 2 bases, and 11 bases lay between the germline ends. The CDR3 loop spans 14 amino acids. Germline values: CDR1 MNHEY, CDR2 SVGAGI. The CDR3 coding sequence is TGTGCCAGCAGTCGAGCCCGGACCACAGATACGCAGTATTTT. Encoded protein: CASSRARTTDTQYF.

Only a few counts were recorded for this clone. V and J are TRBV19 and TRBJ1-1, with 8 bases aligning to TRBD1. CDR1 LNHDA and CDR2 SQIVND come from the germline V gene (reference sequence). After removal of 5 bases from V and 5 bases from J, the junction contained 10 bases not matched to a gene. This CDR3 has 15 amino acids. CDR3 residues: CASSPITGGSTEAFF. CDR3 DNA: TGTGCCAGTAGTCCAATTACAGGGGGTTCTACTGAAGCTTTCTTT.

This clone showed up just once. The rearrangement joins TRBV5-1 to TRBJ2-5, with 10 bases aligning to TRBD2. V gave up 2 bases and J gave up 5 bases; unmatched junction bases: 6. The CDR3 covers 15 residues. Germline lookup yields CDR1 SGHRS and CDR2 YFSETQ. CDR3 loop: CASSLEGTSEETQYF. The CDR3 region has the DNA TGCGCCAGCAGCTTAGAAGGGACTAGCGAGGAGACCCAGTACTTC.

The rearrangement uses TRBV5-4 and TRBJ2-1, with D perhaps given as TRBD1 or TRBD2 (5 bases each). The V end lost 4 bases, the J end lost 7 bases, and 15 bases lay between the germline ends. The germline gives CDR1 SGHNT, CDR2 YYREEE (reference sequence). CDR3 length: 14 amino acids. The CDR3 loop reads CASSGGLVRNEQFF. The CDR3 DNA follows: TGTGCCAGCAGCGGGGGTTTAGTACGTAATGAGCAGTTCTTC.

The chain uses TRBV30 and TRBJ1-3; possibly TRBD1 for D (5 bases). The CDR3 sequence is 15 residues long. Germline V gene lookup returns CDR1 GTSNPN and CDR2 SVGIG (reference sequence). Between the trimmed V and J ends, which lost 3 bases and 0 bases, there was a span of 12 bases. The CDR3 bases are TGTGCCTGGAGCCGGGACGCAGACTCTGGAAACACCATATATTTT. Protein: CAWSRDADSGNTIYF.

This clone was picked up a small number of times. This sequence joins TRBV7-9 and TRBJ1-2; no firm D call. Germline V gene sequence: CDR1 SEHNR, CDR2 FQNEAQ (reference sequence). The length of the CDR3 is 14 residues. Trimming took 6 bases from V and 0 from J, leaving 11 bases between them. CDR3 region: CASSRLGANYGYTF. The CDR3 nucleotides are TGTGCCAGCAGTCGACTTGGGGCTAACTATGGCTACACCTTC.

The chain carries TRBV29-1 and TRBJ1-1; D not certain. CDR1 is SQVTM, CDR2 ANQGSEA, per germline. The CDR3 has 13 amino acids. The CDR3 DNA sequence: TGCACTACCCGGACCACCTGGGGAGCTGAAGCTTTCTTT. Translating gives CTTRTTWGAEAFF.

This chain connects TRBV7-2 to TRBJ1-1, with a tentative D call TRBD1 (5 bases). Germline CDR1 SGHTA, CDR2 FQGNSA. Trimming left V 4 bases short and J 5 bases short, with 20 bases between. The CDR3 extends over 16 amino acids. CDR3 coding DNA: TGTGCCAGCAGCTCGCAACCGTCGGGGGGAGGTACTGAAGCTTTCTTT. Amino acid sequence: CASSSQPSGGGTEAFF. Full variable domain (outside the CDR3, taken from reference TRBV7-2 and TRBJ1-1): GAGVSQSPSNKVTEKGKDVELRCDPISGHTALYWYRQSLGQGLEFLIYFQGNSAPDKSGLPSDRFSAERTGGSVSTLTIQRTQQEDSAVYLCASSSQPSGGGTEAFFGQGTRLTVV.

This clone was recorded once. The chain links TRBV9 to TRBJ2-5; possibly TRBD2 for D (6 bases). The CDR3 totals 16 residues. V was clipped by 0 bases and J by 1 base, with 13 bases between them. Germline V gives CDR1 SGDLS, CDR2 YYNGEE. The chain's CDR3 is CASSVGVGGVQETQYF. The CDR3 DNA follows: TGTGCCAGCAGCGTAGGTGTCGGGGGAGTCCAAGAGACCCAGTACTTC.

The chain employs TRBV2 and TRBJ1-4; unclear D gene. Deletions cut 4 bases from V and 3 bases from J, with 9 bases between. The CDR3 runs to 14 residues. Germline V CDR1 and CDR2: SNHLY, FYNNEI. CDR3 residues: CASSVRRANEKLFF. The CDR3 DNA is TGTGCCAGCAGTGTGAGGAGGGCTAATGAAAAACTGTTTTTT.

This sequence joins TRBV4-2 and TRBJ2-5; TRBD1 agrees at 10 bases. V lost 4 bases and J lost 2; bases outside the gene matches: 16. Germline CDR1 and CDR2: LGHNA and YNFKEQ. The CDR3 loop spans 19 amino acids. The CDR3 reads CASSPGTGVIGGLQETQYF. As DNA, the CDR3 is TGTGCCAGCAGCCCCGGGACAGGGGTTATCGGCGGGCTTCAAGAGACCCAGTACTTC.

This chain connects TRBV6-2 or TRBV6-3 to TRBJ1-5, with D unclear. Germline V gives CDR1 MNHEY, CDR2 SVGEGT. The CDR3 extends over 14 amino acids. V was pared by 2 bases and J by 6 bases, with 11 bases between. The CDR3 DNA follows: TGTGCCAGCAGTTACGAGAACAGTCTTCAGCCCCAGCATTTT. Its translation: CASSYENSLQPQHF.

V and J are TRBV7-2 and TRBJ1-5; D might be TRBD1 (5 bases). Looked up from germline, CDR1 is SGHTA and CDR2 is FQGNSA. V was cut by 2 bases and J by 0 bases, with 11 bases left in between. The length of the CDR3 is 16 residues. The CDR3 protein is CASSLYGRVSNQPQHF. The CDR3 nucleotides read TGTGCCAGCAGCTTATACGGCAGGGTTAGCAATCAGCCCCAGCATTTT.

This chain joins TRBV9 and TRBJ2-5; D call uncertain. The CDR3 spans 14 residues. The V gene lost 0 bases and the J gene lost 7 bases, with 13 bases spanning the gap. Germline lookup yields CDR1 SGDLS and CDR2 YYNGEE. Written as DNA, the CDR3 is TGTGCCAGCAGCGTAGGTCCCGGGTCCGGGACCCAGTACTTC. Encoded protein: CASSVGPGSGTQYF.

The chain is built from TRBV7-2 and TRBJ2-7; no firm D call. Deletions cut 1 base from V and 2 bases from J, with 6 bases between. This CDR3 region has 13 residues. Germline values: CDR1 SGHTA, CDR2 FQGNSA. CDR3 protein: CASSLDRAYEQYF. The CDR3 nucleotides read TGTGCCAGCAGCTTAGATCGCGCCTACGAGCAGTACTTC.

The chain joins TRBV30 to TRBJ2-3, with D unresolved. This CDR3 spans 13 amino acids. Germline-derived CDR1 and CDR2 are GTSNPN and SVGIG (reference sequence). Trimming shortened V by 3 bases and J by 4 bases, and 11 bases separated the two germline ends. DNA of the CDR3: TGTGCCTGGAGGGCCGCTGCCGCAGATACGCAGTATTTT. Translated: CAWRAAAADTQYF.

The rearrangement uses TRBV5-5 and TRBJ1-2; no clear D. This CDR3 spans 14 amino acids. Germline V gene data show CDR1 as SGHKS and CDR2 as YYEKEE (reference sequence). The ends were cut back, 0 bases at V and 1 base at J, with 7 bases in the middle. CDR3 in DNA: TGTGCCAGCAGCTTGGCGACGGATAACTATGGCTACACCTTC. Residues: CASSLATDNYGYTF.

This clone has just a few counts. The rearrangement uses TRBV3-1 (or the pseudogene TRBV3-2) and TRBJ1-6, with D maybe TRBD1 (6 bases). The germline V gene encodes CDR1 LGHDT and CDR2 YNNKEL (reference sequence). CDR3 length: 13 amino acids. V was cut by 4 bases and J by 9 bases, with 10 bases left in between. CDR3 nucleotide sequence: TGTGCCAGCAGCCGGGGGGGCGGTTCACCCCTCCACTTT. This sequence encodes CASSRGGGSPLHF.

The genes are TRBV7-9 and TRBJ1-4; D uncertain. CDR1 and CDR2 from the germline V gene are SEHNR and FQNEAQ (reference sequence). Between the trimmed V and J ends, which lost 1 base and 11 bases, there was a span of 14 bases. CDR3 length equals 14 residues. CDR3 in amino acids: CASSLELSGGKLFF. The CDR3 DNA reads TGTGCCAGCAGCTTAGAGCTCAGCGGTGGGAAACTGTTTTTT.

The chain joins TRBV30 to TRBJ2-3; D is uncertain. The CDR3 extends over 13 amino acids. Germline V gene sequence: CDR1 GTSNPN, CDR2 SVGIG (reference sequence). V shed 4 bases and J shed 0 bases, with 8 bases lying between them. CDR3 loop: CAWKLQSTDTQYF. In DNA, the CDR3 is TGTGCCTGGAAATTACAAAGCACAGATACGCAGTATTTT.

The chain has TRBV4-2 and TRBJ1-5; tentative D call: TRBD1 (6 bases). The V end was cut by 0 bases, the J end by 5 bases, with 17 bases between. CDR3 length equals 17 residues. Per germline, CDR1 LGHNA and CDR2 YNFKEQ. CDR3 region: CASSQDPGQRGDQPQHF. As DNA, the CDR3 is TGTGCCAGCAGCCAAGACCCCGGACAGAGGGGGGATCAGCCCCAGCATTTT.